These 14 T cell receptor beta chains were all obtained from the same sample, sequenced in a study of OX40 agonist ivuxolimab in advanced cancers. The method was immunoSEQ multiplex PCR; TCRdb's version includes in-frame clones alone and lacks a portion of them. The sample yields about 64,000 clones, approximately 85% seen once. This specimen was CD4+ or CD8+ T cells sorted from blood, taken in a trial of the OX40 agonist ivuxolimab. The receptors come from an adult with an advanced solid tumor such as melanoma, head and neck, liver or kidney cancer.

V is TRBV10-3 and J is TRBJ2-7, with 10 bases lining up with TRBD1. V dropped 10 bases and J dropped 3; count of bases not matched to a gene: 9. CDR1 and CDR2 from the germline V gene are ENHRY and SYGVKD. CDR3 length: 14 residues. CDR3 protein: CASAPGTGDYEQYF. The CDR3 DNA sequence: TGTGCCAGCGCTCCCGGGACAGGGGACTACGAGCAGTACTTC.

This clone was seen once. The chain uses TRBV4-2 and TRBJ1-1, with D hard to call. With 0 bases removed from V and 2 bases from J, the gap between germline ends came to 10 bases. Germline V gives CDR1 LGHNA, CDR2 YNFKEQ. This CDR3 has 15 amino acids. CDR3 DNA: TGTGCCAGCAGCCAAGACCGCCCGGCAAACACTGAAGCTTTCTTT. Amino acids: CASSQDRPANTEAFF.

The rearrangement joins TRBV7-3 to TRBJ1-6; TRBD1 matches 9 bases. Germline V CDR1 and CDR2: SGHTA, FQGTGA. This CDR3 is built from 15 residues. J gave up 10 bases and V 1 base, and 5 bases lay outside the gene matches. CDR3 sequence reads: CASSLIGQGRSPLHF. CDR3 in DNA: TGTGCCAGCAGCTTAATCGGACAGGGGCGGTCACCCCTCCACTTT.

This clone was seen a few times. The chain is built from TRBV19 and TRBJ2-3; D unclear. Germline-derived CDR1 and CDR2 are LNHDA and SQIVND (reference sequence). CDR3 length: 13 residues. Trimming left V 3 bases short and J 2 bases short, with 6 bases between. CDR3: CASSMDPTDTQYF. In DNA, the CDR3 is TGTGCCAGTAGTATGGATCCCACAGATACGCAGTATTTT.

The CDR3 DNA sequence: TGTGCCAGCAGCTTATTCCAGACAGATACGCAGTATTTT. The encoded protein is CASSLFQTDTQYF. The chain recombines TRBV5-4 with TRBJ2-3; D is uncertain. The CDR3 runs to 13 residues. CDR1 is SGHNT and CDR2 is YYREEE in the germline V gene (reference sequence). Trimming pared 2 bases from V and 3 bases from J, leaving 7 bases between.

V gene TRBV7-9 combines with J gene TRBJ1-4; 7 bases fit TRBD1. The CDR3 sequence is 14 residues long. Trimming at V came to 2 bases and at J to 3 bases, leaving 0 bases not matched to a gene. Germline V gene sequence: CDR1 SEHNR, CDR2 FQNEAQ (reference sequence). DNA of the CDR3: TGTGCCAGCAGCTTAAGGGGGCCTAATGAAAAACTGTTTTTT. Protein: CASSLRGPNEKLFF.

DNA for the CDR3: TGTGCCACCAGCAGACAGGCCCAGACTGGAGGGACCTACAATGAGCAGTTCTTC. It yields the protein CATSRQAQTGGTYNEQFF. The chain couples TRBV15 to TRBJ2-1; weak D call: TRBD2 (6 bases). Germline assignment: CDR1 LNHNV and CDR2 YYDKDF (reference sequence). This CDR3 contains 18 residues. Trimming pared 2 bases from V and 2 bases from J, leaving 19 bases between.

The chain carries TRBV7-9 and TRBJ2-2; D call uncertain. The CDR3 spans 15 residues. V lost 2 bases and J 0 bases, leaving 7 bases between the germline ends. CDR1 is SEHNR, CDR2 FQNEAQ, per germline (reference sequence). The CDR3 sequence is CASSLTGANTGELFF. CDR3 sequence (DNA): TGTGCCAGCAGCTTAACTGGTGCGAACACCGGGGAGCTGTTTTTT.

This chain links TRBV11-3 with TRBJ2-5; TRBD1 matches at 7 bases. The trim removed 2 bases at V and 4 bases at J, leaving 4 bases unmatched. Germline lookup yields CDR1 SGHNT and CDR2 YENEEA. The CDR3 loop spans 14 amino acids. The CDR3 DNA reads as TGTGCCAGCAGCTTAAGAGGGGGCGCAGAGACCCAGTACTTC. As protein: CASSLRGGAETQYF.

The V call is TRBV7-2, the J call TRBJ1-2; 9 bases align to TRBD1. V was clipped by 6 bases and J by 8 bases; unmatched bases: 7. Germline CDR1 SGHTA, CDR2 FQGNSA. The CDR3 is made up of 13 amino acids. The CDR3 DNA is TGTGCCAGCAGTAAGACAGGGGGAAACGGCTACACCTTC. It encodes CASSKTGGNGYTF.

The V call is TRBV30, the J call TRBJ2-2; D gene ambiguous. Germline V CDR1 and CDR2: GTSNPN, SVGIG (reference sequence). The CDR3 extends over 16 amino acids. Trimming removed 0 bases from V and 1 base from J, with 12 bases in between. In nucleotides, the CDR3 is TGTGCCTGGAGTGTACCTCACACCCAGAACACCGGGGAGCTGTTTTTT. Translating gives CAWSVPHTQNTGELFF.

The J gene is TRBJ2-5, the V gene TRBV19; 15 bases fit TRBD2. This CDR3 spans 15 amino acids. V lost 5 bases and J lost 8; bases outside the gene matches: 6. The germline V gene encodes CDR1 LNHDA and CDR2 SQIVND (reference sequence). The CDR3 nucleotides are TGTGCCAGTAGTCCCCGGACTAGCGGGGGGGTAACCCAGTACTTC. Translation: CASSPRTSGGVTQYF.

The chain joins TRBV7-8 to TRBJ1-5, with D perhaps matching TRBD1 (5 bases). Germline CDR1 is SGHVS and CDR2 is FQNEAQ. V was trimmed by 2 bases and J by 2 bases, leaving 10 bases between them. The CDR3 sequence is 15 residues long. The CDR3 DNA follows: TGTGCCAGCAGCTTATCAGGGTTTGGCAATCAGCCCCAGCATTTT. Residues: CASSLSGFGNQPQHF.

Only one count was recorded for this clone. The chain carries TRBV13 and TRBJ2-7; TRBD1 matches 11 bases. CDR3 length equals 14 residues. CDR1 is PRHDT, CDR2 FYEKMQ, per germline (reference sequence). V lost 5 bases and J lost 4; bases outside the gene matches: 4. The CDR3 region has the DNA TGTGCCAGCAGCCCGGGACAGGGGGGGTACGAGCAGTACTTC. Translating gives CASSPGQGGYEQYF.